This is a list of T cell receptor beta chains from one sample in a study of identical twins. TCRdb processed the 5' RACE reads anew with MiXCR; each CDR3 protein has one entry. This sample has 300,000 to 400,000 distinct CDR3 sequences; over 9% occur once, and the top ten carry 7.2%. The sample also formed part of further work on yellow fever vaccine responses in identical twins.

The sequenced material came from CD8+ T cells sorted from blood. These receptors all come from a young woman in good health. Both conserved end residues are part of each CDR3. Each record gives: J gene, clone size, D gene, V gene, CDR3 DNA, CDR3 protein. The D gene is left open where the match is weak. The size of a clone is reported for some rows only, either as once, few or many, or as a class for expanded clones.

J gene: TRBJ2-3; clone size: few; D gene: -; V gene: TRBV12-3/TRBV12-4; CDR3 DNA: TGTGCCAGCAGTTTAAGTATGCTAGCAGCTAGCACAGATACGCAGTATTTT; CDR3 protein: CASSLSMLAASTDTQYF
J gene: TRBJ2-3; clone size: few; D gene: -; V gene: TRBV3-1; CDR3 DNA: TGTGCCAGCAGCCAAGGTTACCGGACAGATACGCAGTATTTT; CDR3 protein: CASSQGYRTDTQYF
J gene: TRBJ2-3; clone size: -; D gene: -; V gene: TRBV7-9; CDR3 DNA: TGTGCCAGCAGCCCCCCTCGGGGAGACACAGATACGCAGTATTTT; CDR3 protein: CASSPPRGDTDTQYF
J gene: TRBJ2-3; clone size: -; D gene: TRBD2; V gene: TRBV4-1; CDR3 DNA: TGCGCCAGCAGCCAAGAGGGGGTAGCGGGAGTCACAGATACGCAGTATTTT; CDR3 protein: CASSQEGVAGVTDTQYF
J gene: TRBJ2-7; clone size: -; D gene: TRBD1; V gene: TRBV19; CDR3 DNA: TGTGCCAGTAGTATGGGACAGGGGTTTTACGAGCAGTACTTC; CDR3 protein: CASSMGQGFYEQYF
J gene: TRBJ2-7; clone size: -; D gene: -; V gene: TRBV9; CDR3 DNA: TGTGCCAGCAGCGTAGGGTGGTCCCCACCCTACGAGCAGTACTTC; CDR3 protein: CASSVGWSPPYEQYF
J gene: TRBJ2-5; clone size: few; D gene: TRBD2; V gene: TRBV5-1; CDR3 DNA: TGCGCCAGCAGCCCCTACTGGACTAGCGGGGAGAGAGAGACCCAGTACTTC; CDR3 protein: CASSPYWTSGERETQYF
J gene: TRBJ2-3; clone size: -; D gene: -; V gene: TRBV5-4; CDR3 DNA: TGTGCCAGCAGCTTCTTTCAGGGACAAACAGATACGCAGTATTTT; CDR3 protein: CASSFFQGQTDTQYF
J gene: TRBJ2-2; clone size: few; D gene: -; V gene: TRBV28; CDR3 DNA: TGTGCCAGCAGTTGGACAACCGGGGAGCTGTTTTTT; CDR3 protein: CASSWTTGELFF
J gene: TRBJ2-1; clone size: -; D gene: -; V gene: TRBV29-1; CDR3 DNA: TGCAGCGCGCCCGTTACAGGGAGCTCCTACAATGAGCAGTTCTTC; CDR3 protein: CSAPVTGSSYNEQFF
J gene: TRBJ1-1; clone size: many; D gene: -; V gene: TRBV12-3/TRBV12-4; CDR3 DNA: TGTGCCAGCAGTTTGGCAGGGGCGCTCGCTGAAGCTTTCTTT; CDR3 protein: CASSLAGALAEAFF
J gene: TRBJ2-7; clone size: -; D gene: TRBD2; V gene: TRBV28; CDR3 DNA: TGTGCCAGCAGTTGGGGCGGGAGTGTCCACGAGCAGTACTTC; CDR3 protein: CASSWGGSVHEQYF